These 3 T cell receptor beta chains share one sample of origin, sequenced in a study of T cell repertoires in cytomegalovirus infection (dated by TCRdb to about 2019). This specimen's treatment or condition label, per the study, means: in vitro stimulation with specific CMV peptide epitopes to enrich CMV-specific T cells. Data came from an Illumina HiSeq 1500. TCRdb reanalyzed the raw reads on its own, using fastp at Q25 for trimming and MiXCR for clone calling, and kept in-frame beta chains. Rows with a matching CDR3 protein are joined into one entry that keeps the most common DNA and genes. This sample lists roughly 730,000 distinct CDR3 sequences; around 31% were detected once. The top ten clonotypes cover 15% to 20% of the sample. No antigen is known for these receptors. The specimen was cultured PBMCs, collected from culture after CMV antigen stimulation. These receptor sequences come from a human donor in good health (CMV status not recorded). Some clones in this sample may be carry-over from other donors' samples.

This clonotype was recorded a few times. This chain joins TRBV6-9 and TRBJ1-2; no definite D call. This CDR3 region has 13 residues. The V gene lost 7 bases and the J gene lost 4 bases, with 13 bases spanning the gap. Germline assignment: CDR1 MNHGY and CDR2 SVAAGI. CDR3 amino acids: CASKAGSPYGYTF. The CDR3 DNA reads TGTGCCAGCAAGGCGGGGTCCCCCTATGGCTACACCTTC.

The chain links TRBV7-6 to TRBJ2-1; no reliable D call. The CDR3 consists of 15 residues. The germline gives CDR1 SGHVS, CDR2 FNYEAQ. With 2 bases removed from V and 0 bases from J, the gap between germline ends came to 8 bases. The chain's CDR3 is CASSLPGDSYNEQFF. The CDR3 DNA reads as TGTGCCAGCAGCTTACCAGGAGACTCCTACAATGAGCAGTTCTTC.

V gene TRBV3-1 combines with J gene TRBJ2-1; 7 bases align to TRBD1. The CDR3 consists of 11 residues. V dropped 6 bases and J dropped 7; count of bases not matched to a gene: 0. The germline gives CDR1 LGHDT, CDR2 YNNKEL (reference sequence). The chain's CDR3 is CASRQGNEQFF. The CDR3 DNA follows: TGTGCCAGCAGACAGGGGAATGAGCAGTTCTTC.